This TCR beta chain was captured by sequencing in a study of blood T cells in healthy people across ages. This clonotype turned up a few times. The CDR3 spans 16 residues. V was clipped by 2 bases and J by 7 bases; unmatched bases: 8. Germline values: CDR1 LGHNT, CDR2 FRNRAP. Combining a sample-barcoded 5' primer with a J-beta primer mix, a second PCR ran for about 7 to 12 cycles. One entry per CDR3 protein, called by TCRdb with MiXCR from the 5' RACE reads. The sample includes some 1.7 million distinct CDR3 sequences, approximately 30% of them seen just once. The receptor comes from a woman aged 30 to 39 in good health. Sequencing was done on a sample of blood. The chain recombines TRBV12-5 with TRBJ2-5; 12 nucleotides line up with TRBD2. The CDR3 DNA follows: TGTGCTAGTGGTTTGCGGACTAGCGGGAATCGCGGGACCCAGTACTTC. This translates into CASGLRTSGNRGTQYF.